The source of this T cell receptor beta chain is a study of blood T cell repertoires in COVID-19. Background on the study: Both acute and convalescent COVID-19 samples were obtained from the United States, Italy and Spain. In each case, the material was cDNA or gDNA derived from T cells, B-cell-depleted T cells, or PBMCs.

The CDR3 extends over 15 amino acids. J lost 1 base, V lost 3 bases, and 4 bases had no gene match. Germline V gene lookup returns CDR1 SGHRS and CDR2 YFSETQ. Original methodology: Nucleated cell number was recorded as an estimate derived from reference gene primer amplification. Sequencing used immunoSEQ multiplex PCR; TCRdb keeps in-frame clones, though not all of them. Clone size and the V and J calls come from that table; the DNA yielded D and trimming. The table includes 90,000 or so clones, roughly 89% detected once. Sequencing was carried out using peripheral blood. The chain carries TRBV5-1 and TRBJ2-3; 8 bases line up with TRBD1. This receptor was taken from a woman in her seventies with acute or convalescent COVID-19. The CDR3 loop is CASSSQGGGTDTQYF. The CDR3 bases are TGCGCCAGCAGCTCACAGGGGGGTGGCACAGATACGCAGTATTTT. Combining the CDR3 with reference TRBV5-1 and TRBJ2-3 gives the whole variable domain KAGVTQTPRYLIKTRGQQVTLSCSPISGHRSVSWYQQTPGQGLQFLFEYFSETQRNKGNFPGRFSGRQFSNSRSEMNVSTLELGDSALYLCASSSQGGGTDTQYFGPGTRLTVL.